This T cell receptor beta chain was sequenced during a study of T cells after yellow fever vaccination. The V segment lost 8 bases and the J segment 5 bases; nucleotides outside the gene matches: 13. The CDR3 totals 18 residues. Germline assignment: CDR1 SGHTA and CDR2 FQGNSA. This clonotype was counted at least ten times. One entry per CDR3 protein, called by TCRdb with MiXCR from the 5' RACE reads. The data contain around 15,000 distinct CDR3 sequences, more than 4% of them singletons. This sequence was found in a man aged 30-40 years who received the YFV17D yellow fever vaccine. This chain joins TRBV7-2 and TRBJ2-2; 14 nucleotides align to TRBD2. Here the sequenced sample was PBMCs, either bulk or a sorted T-cell subset (CD4+, CD8+, memory, or dextramer-sorted; not recorded which), taken 15 days after the yellow fever booster vaccination. CDR3 in amino acids: CASSRGLAGGLGTGELFF. CDR3 DNA sequence: TGTGCCAGCTCTCGCGGACTAGCGGGAGGATTAGGGACCGGGGAGCTGTTTTTT.